These 16 T cell receptor beta chains originate from one sample sequenced in a study of blood T cell repertoires in COVID-19. TCRdb's table, derived via immunoSEQ multiplex PCR, lists solely in-frame clones and lacks some. The data show 350,000 to 400,000 clones, around nine tenths seen once. Sequencing was carried out using PBMCs or T cells enriched from blood (not recorded which). Receptor source: a woman in her late teens or twenties who had recovered from COVID-19.

This clone appeared once. The chain uses TRBV11-2 and TRBJ2-1, with 7 bases fitting TRBD1. Trimming cost V 5 bases and J 4 bases; bases outside gene matches: 11. The CDR3 loop spans 16 amino acids. CDR1 and CDR2 from the germline V gene are SGHAT and FQNNGV. The CDR3 sequence is CASSNLPGQLYNEQFF. In nucleotides, the CDR3 is TGTGCCAGCAGCAACCTGCCGGGACAGCTTTACAATGAGCAGTTCTTC.

The chain combines TRBV10-2 with TRBJ1-5; perhaps TRBD1 as D (6 bases). The CDR3 is made up of 16 amino acids. V was trimmed by 1 base and J by 0 bases, leaving 10 bases between them. Germline V gene lookup returns CDR1 WSHSY and CDR2 SAAADI. CDR3 region: CASSEFYRDSNQPQHF. The CDR3 coding sequence is TGCGCCAGCAGTGAGTTTTACAGGGATAGCAATCAGCCCCAGCATTTT.

V gene TRBV11-3 combines with J gene TRBJ2-3; 8 bases line up with TRBD1. Germline-derived CDR1 and CDR2 are SGHNT and YENEEA. Trimming removed 2 bases from V and 3 bases from J; junction bases left unmatched: 4. The CDR3 has 15 amino acids. The CDR3 here is CASSLSHRGTDTQYF. The CDR3, as DNA: TGTGCCAGCAGCTTATCGCACAGGGGGACAGATACGCAGTATTTT.

V usage is TRBV7-6 and J usage is TRBJ1-5; the match to TRBD1 covers 9 bases. Per germline, CDR1 SGHVS and CDR2 FNYEAQ. This CDR3 spans 16 amino acids. The trim removed 5 bases at V and 1 base at J, leaving 6 bases unmatched. CDR3 protein: CASSAGTGRSNQPQHF. CDR3 sequence (DNA): TGTGCCAGCAGCGCCGGGACAGGGAGGAGCAATCAGCCCCAGCATTTT.

V gene TRBV6-5 combines with J gene TRBJ2-2; tentative D call: TRBD1 (6 bases). The CDR3 is 15 amino acids. Germline V gene lookup returns CDR1 MNHEY and CDR2 SVGAGI. Deletions cut 5 bases from V and 7 bases from J, with 17 bases between. CDR3 nucleotide sequence: TGTGCCAGCAGTCCTTTAGACAGGTTGGACGGGGAGCTGTTTTTT. It codes for CASSPLDRLDGELFF.

The gene calls are TRBV5-1 and TRBJ2-5; D possibly corresponds to TRBD2 (7 bases). The V end was cut by 4 bases, the J end by 6 bases, with 22 bases between. Germline loops: CDR1 SGHRS, CDR2 YFSETQ. CDR3 size: 16 residues. CDR3 sequence: CASSPNSWGGGKTQYF. Written as DNA, the CDR3 is TGCGCCAGCAGCCCAAATTCGTGGGGAGGGGGAAAGACCCAGTACTTC.

CDR3 loop: CASSPGTEPNYGYTF. The CDR3 DNA sequence: TGTGCCAGCAGCCCGGGGACAGAGCCTAACTATGGCTACACCTTC. The chain uses TRBV7-3 and TRBJ1-2; TRBD1 matches at 7 bases. V lost 5 bases and J lost 0; bases outside the gene matches: 6. This CDR3 has 15 residues. Germline loops: CDR1 SGHTA, CDR2 FQGTGA. Based on the CDR3 plus reference TRBV7-3 and TRBJ1-2, the full variable domain is GAGVSQTPSNKVTEKGKYVELRCDPISGHTALYWYRQSLGQGPEFLIYFQGTGAADDSGLPNDRFFAVRPEGSVSTLKIQRTERGDSAVYLCASSPGTEPNYGYTFGSGTRLTVV.

The chain employs TRBV6-2 or TRBV6-3 and TRBJ2-7, with 9 bases aligning to TRBD2. Germline CDR1 MNHEY, CDR2 SVGEGT. The V and J ends lost 5 bases and 3 bases, in that order; junction bases with no gene match: 8. The CDR3 runs 15 residues. CDR3 sequence: CASSNIAGEDYEQYF. DNA for the CDR3: TGTGCCAGCAGTAACATAGCGGGGGAGGACTACGAGCAGTACTTC.

V gene TRBV4-1 combines with J gene TRBJ2-5; 8 bases agree with TRBD1. With 1 base clipped from V and 5 bases from J, the junction kept 0 bases outside the gene matches. Germline CDR1 reads MGHRA; CDR2 reads YSYEKL. The CDR3 length is 13 residues. The CDR3 sequence is CASSQGQGETQYF. The CDR3, as DNA: TGCGCCAGCAGCCAAGGACAGGGGGAGACCCAGTACTTC.

This clone was seen only once. The chain links TRBV30 to TRBJ1-5; 7 bases fit TRBD1. Germline CDR1 and CDR2: GTSNPN and SVGIG (reference sequence). The V gene end was trimmed by 1 base and the J gene end by 4 bases; junction bases not matched to a gene: 4. This CDR3 has 14 amino acids. CDR3 sequence (DNA): TGTGCCTGGAGTGCCGGGACAGCTAATCAGCCCCAGCATTTT. Translating it yields CAWSAGTANQPQHF.

The chain carries TRBV11-3 and TRBJ2-7; the match to TRBD1 covers 7 bases. CDR1 and CDR2 from the germline V gene are SGHNT and YENEEA. The CDR3 extends over 13 amino acids. V was clipped by 1 base and J by 6 bases; unmatched bases: 3. The CDR3 nucleotides read TGTGCCAGCAGCTTAGCTGCAGGGGGCGAGCAGTACTTC. Its translation is CASSLAAGGEQYF. Together with reference TRBV11-3 and TRBJ2-7, the CDR3 gives the full variable domain: EAGVVQSPRYKIIEKKQPVAFWCNPISGHNTLYWYLQNLGQGPELLIRYENEEAVDDSQLPKDRFSAERLKGVDSTLKIQPAELGDSAVYLCASSLAAGGEQYFGPGTRLTVT.

The gene calls are TRBV3-1 (or the pseudogene TRBV3-2) and TRBJ2-2, with D unclear. V lost 2 bases and J lost 0, with 7 bases in between. Germline V CDR1 and CDR2: LGHDT, YNNKEL (reference sequence). The CDR3 is 15 residues long. For the CDR3, the DNA is TGTGCCAGCAGCCAATCCCTAGCGAACACCGGGGAGCTGTTTTTT. Translated: CASSQSLANTGELFF.

J is TRBJ1-5 and V is TRBV7-9; D is ambiguous. The CDR3 is made up of 16 amino acids. Germline assignment: CDR1 SEHNR and CDR2 FQNEAQ (reference sequence). The germline V and J ends were trimmed by 3 bases and 3 bases, with 15 bases remaining between them. The CDR3 DNA reads as TGTGCCAGCAGCTTTAGCGAGGCAGTCTACAATCAGCCCCAGCATTTT. The encoded protein is CASSFSEAVYNQPQHF.

The V and J genes are TRBV25-1 and TRBJ2-1; 7 bases align to TRBD1. Germline CDR1 is MGHDK and CDR2 is SYGVNS. Germline trimming cut 5 bases from V and 9 bases from J; bases unmatched to any gene: 10. The CDR3 runs 14 residues. The CDR3 region is CASSTGTALFEQFF. As DNA, the CDR3 is TGTGCCAGCAGTACCGGGACAGCCCTGTTTGAGCAGTTCTTC.

The chain couples TRBV6-5 to TRBJ2-7; 7 nucleotides align to TRBD2. Trimming removed 8 bases from V and 0 bases from J; junction bases left unmatched: 4. The germline CDR1 and CDR2 sequences are MNHEY and SVGAGI. The CDR3 loop spans 13 amino acids. CDR3 nucleotide sequence: TGTGCCAGCGGGCGGGGGAACTCCTACGAGCAGTACTTC. Residues: CASGRGNSYEQYF.

The chain uses TRBV12-3 or TRBV12-4 and TRBJ1-1; unclear D gene. The CDR3 totals 12 residues. V was clipped by 5 bases and J by 8 bases, with 12 bases between them. CDR3 sequence reads: CASSLNGGEAFF. The CDR3 DNA reads as TGTGCCAGCAGTCTCAACGGAGGGGAAGCTTTCTTT.